Below are 24 T cell receptor beta chains sequenced from a single sample in a study of cytomegalovirus exposure and HLA in healthy donors. PCR was performed using 60 Vbeta and 13 Jbeta primers. Assay: immunoSEQ multiplex PCR; the TCRdb copy retains only in-frame clones and omits some. The sample includes 140,000 to 150,000 clones, 65% to 80% of them seen just once. Sequencing used PBMCs. These receptors were obtained from a man aged 30 to 39 in good health and CMV-seronegative.

V and J are TRBV5-8 and TRBJ2-2; D remains unclear. Germline loops: CDR1 SGHTS, CDR2 YDEGEE. The CDR3 is 15 residues long. Trimming cost V 4 bases and J 0 bases, with 10 bases left between them. This CDR3 reads CASSPPFANTGELFF. The CDR3 coding sequence is TGTGCCAGCAGCCCCCCCTTCGCGAACACCGGGGAGCTGTTTTTT.

The chain couples TRBV18 to TRBJ2-3; TRBD2 aligns across 7 bases. The germline CDR1 and CDR2 sequences are KGHSH and LQKENI. J gave up 1 base and V 1 base, and 8 bases lay outside the gene matches. The CDR3 loop spans 17 amino acids. The CDR3 here is CASSPQDLAVGTDTQYF. The CDR3 nucleotides are TGTGCCAGCTCACCACAGGATCTAGCGGTTGGCACAGATACGCAGTATTTT.

The V call is TRBV5-1, the J call TRBJ1-5, with 7 bases aligning to TRBD1. Germline V gene sequence: CDR1 SGHRS, CDR2 YFSETQ. Losses at the gene ends were 4 bases for V and 3 bases for J; bases not matched to a gene: 4. This CDR3 is 14 amino acids long. The CDR3 sequence is CASSPTGANQPQHF. In DNA, the CDR3 is TGCGCCAGCAGCCCCACAGGGGCCAATCAGCCCCAGCATTTT.

The chain recombines TRBV7-9 with TRBJ2-5, with 7 bases fitting TRBD1. V dropped 4 bases and J dropped 4; count of bases not matched to a gene: 6. Germline-derived CDR1 and CDR2 are SEHNR and FQNEAQ (reference sequence). CDR3 length: 14 residues. The CDR3 nucleotides are TGTGCCAGCAGCTCGACAGGGTTCCCAGAGACCCAGTACTTC. This gives the protein CASSSTGFPETQYF.

This chain connects TRBV27 to TRBJ2-7; TRBD1 might be the D (5 bases). V dropped 3 bases and J dropped 7 bases, with 10 bases sitting between them. Looked up from germline, CDR1 is MNHEY and CDR2 is SMNVEV (reference sequence). The CDR3 runs to 12 residues. CDR3 protein: CASSFGQREQYF. The CDR3 DNA is TGTGCCAGCAGTTTTGGACAAAGAGAGCAGTACTTC.

The chain has TRBV9 and TRBJ2-6; no definite D call. V was trimmed by 4 bases and J by 0 bases, leaving 14 bases between them. The germline V gene encodes CDR1 SGDLS and CDR2 YYNGEE. The CDR3 contains 17 residues. The CDR3 DNA reads TGTGCCAGCAGCCCGAAGACATTTTACTCTGGGGCCAACGTCCTGACTTTC. Amino acid sequence: CASSPKTFYSGANVLTF.

This clone occurred once. V gene TRBV5-4 combines with J gene TRBJ2-7; TRBD1 aligns across 7 bases. Germline CDR1 SGHNT, CDR2 YYREEE (reference sequence). Germline trimming cut 4 bases from V and 4 bases from J; bases unmatched to any gene: 11. The CDR3 has 15 residues. The CDR3 region is CASSPTGQARYEQYF. DNA of the CDR3: TGTGCCAGCAGCCCAACCGGACAGGCCAGGTACGAGCAGTACTTC. Full variable domain (rest looked up from reference TRBV5-4 and TRBJ2-7): ETGVTQSPTHLIKTRGQQVTLRCSSQSGHNTVSWYQQALGQGPQFIFQYYREEENGRGNFPPRFSGLQFPNYSSELNVNALELDDSALYLCASSPTGQARYEQYFGPGTRLTVT.

The V call is TRBV5-1, the J call TRBJ2-3; perhaps TRBD1 as D (6 bases). This CDR3 is built from 14 residues. In germline, CDR1 is SGHRS, CDR2 YFSETQ. The ends were cut back, 6 bases at V and 2 bases at J, with 13 bases in the middle. CDR3 sequence reads: CASNTGYNTDTQYF. The CDR3 DNA reads TGCGCCAGCAATACAGGGTACAACACAGATACGCAGTATTTT.

The chain combines TRBV28 with TRBJ2-7; D may be TRBD1 (7 bases). CDR1 is MDHEN and CDR2 is SYDVKM in the germline V gene. Trimming shortened V by 6 bases and J by 2 bases, and 14 bases separated the two germline ends. CDR3 length: 14 residues. CDR3 bases: TGTGCCAGCAGCCTATCAGGGGGGACCTACGAGCAGTACTTC. It specifies CASSLSGGTYEQYF.

The chain uses TRBV6-5 and TRBJ1-5; D is perhaps TRBD1 (6 bases). CDR1 MNHEY and CDR2 SVGAGI come from the germline V gene. The CDR3 runs to 15 residues. Between the trimmed V and J ends, which lost 6 bases and 3 bases, there was a span of 15 bases. The CDR3 loop is CASSAPDSLNQPQHF. In DNA, the CDR3 is TGTGCCAGCAGCGCCCCGGACAGCCTCAATCAGCCCCAGCATTTT.

The chain joins TRBV6-5 to TRBJ2-5; TRBD2 agrees at 7 bases. V was pared by 4 bases and J by 3 bases, with 5 bases of the junction left unmatched. From germline, CDR1 is MNHEY and CDR2 SVGAGI. The CDR3 contains 14 residues. The CDR3: CASSSLSGEETQYF. CDR3 DNA: TGTGCCAGCAGTTCCCTAAGCGGGGAAGAGACCCAGTACTTC.

This clone has a handful of counts. This chain joins TRBV6-6 and TRBJ2-7; TRBD1 might be the D (5 bases). The CDR3 runs 15 residues. V lost 0 bases and J lost 5, with 14 bases in between. The germline V gene encodes CDR1 MNHNY and CDR2 SVGAGI (reference sequence). The CDR3 is CASSYSLGDGNEQYF. The CDR3 DNA reads TGTGCCAGCAGTTACTCGCTAGGGGATGGCAACGAGCAGTACTTC.

The V gene is TRBV28, the J gene TRBJ1-1; weak D call: TRBD1 (6 bases). The CDR3 is made up of 15 amino acids. V was shortened by 8 bases and J by 1 base, with 17 bases between the two germline ends. CDR1 is MDHEN and CDR2 is SYDVKM in the germline V gene. The CDR3 reads CASSALTGRNTEAFF. DNA for the CDR3: TGTGCCAGCTCGGCCCTAACAGGGAGGAACACTGAAGCTTTCTTT.

The chain joins TRBV5-6 to TRBJ1-3, with D possibly matching TRBD1 (5 bases). Deletions cut 1 base from V and 1 base from J, with 6 bases between. Germline CDR1 is SGHDT and CDR2 is YYEEEE. The CDR3 length is 14 residues. Written as DNA, the CDR3 is TGTGCCAGCAGCTTGTCAGGGTCTGGAAACACCATATATTTT. Translating it yields CASSLSGSGNTIYF.

The gene calls are TRBV6-5 and TRBJ2-3, with D maybe TRBD2 (6 bases). Germline V gene data show CDR1 as MNHEY and CDR2 as SVGAGI. With 4 bases removed from V and 0 bases from J, the gap between germline ends came to 11 bases. The CDR3 loop spans 15 amino acids. This CDR3 reads CASSSPGTSTDTQYF. CDR3 nucleotides: TGTGCCAGCAGTTCACCCGGGACTAGCACAGATACGCAGTATTTT.

This rearrangement joins TRBV29-1 to TRBJ2-5; D might be TRBD2 (6 bases). The CDR3 is made up of 13 amino acids. The germline V gene has CDR1 SQVTM and CDR2 ANQGSEA. V lost 4 bases and J lost 2, with 11 bases in between. CDR3: CSVGRGAQETQYF. The CDR3 DNA sequence: TGCAGCGTTGGGCGCGGGGCACAAGAGACCCAGTACTTC.

The V call is TRBV6-1, the J call TRBJ2-1, with D possibly TRBD2 on 6 matching bases. CDR3 length: 15 residues. The ends were cut back, 4 bases at V and 2 bases at J, with 12 bases in the middle. CDR1 and CDR2 (germline): MNHNS, SASEGT. CDR3 nucleotide sequence: TGTGCCAGCAGTGTATCGGCGGGGACCTACAATGAGCAGTTCTTC. This codes for CASSVSAGTYNEQFF.

The V call is TRBV2, the J call TRBJ1-6; weak D call: TRBD1 (6 bases). The length of the CDR3 is 14 residues. Trimming cost V 4 bases and J 5 bases, with 9 bases left between them. Germline CDR1 is SNHLY and CDR2 is FYNNEI. CDR3 amino acids: CASSGTGHNSPLHF. The CDR3 nucleotides are TGTGCCAGCAGTGGTACAGGGCATAATTCACCCCTCCACTTT.

The CDR3 protein is CASSDGTPNNEQFF. In DNA, the CDR3 is TGCGCCAGCAGCGACGGGACACCTAACAATGAGCAGTTCTTC. V is TRBV5-1 and J is TRBJ2-1; weak D call: TRBD1 (6 bases). From germline, CDR1 is SGHRS and CDR2 YFSETQ. The CDR3 loop spans 14 amino acids. V lost 4 bases, J lost 5 bases, and 13 bases lay in between.

In its sample, this clone was seen once. The J gene is TRBJ1-1, the V gene TRBV10-1, with a tentative D call TRBD1 (6 bases). The CDR3 is 13 residues long. The germline V and J ends were trimmed by 3 bases and 5 bases, with 10 bases remaining between them. CDR1 is WNHNN and CDR2 is SYGVQD in the germline V gene (reference sequence). CDR3: CASSDRGDTEAFF. In nucleotides, the CDR3 is TGCGCCAGCAGTGACAGGGGAGATACTGAAGCTTTCTTT.

The chain has TRBV29-1 and TRBJ2-1, with D unclear. Looked up from germline, CDR1 is SQVTM and CDR2 is ANQGSEA. The V gene lost 1 base and the J gene lost 4 bases, with 8 bases spanning the gap. This CDR3 comprises 13 residues. CDR3: CSVEVSSYNEQFF. DNA of the CDR3: TGCAGCGTTGAAGTGAGCTCTTACAATGAGCAGTTCTTC.

The V gene is TRBV10-3, the J gene TRBJ1-1; D is perhaps TRBD1 (6 bases). CDR1 ENHRY and CDR2 SYGVKD come from the germline V gene. V gave up 6 bases and J gave up 3 bases, with 17 bases separating them. This CDR3 is 15 amino acids long. The CDR3, as DNA: TGTGCCATCAGACTCACGACAGGCGGAGACACTGAAGCTTTCTTT. Its translation is CAIRLTTGGDTEAFF.

V and J are TRBV2 and TRBJ1-5; D is unclear. CDR1 and CDR2 (germline): SNHLY, FYNNEI. V lost 2 bases and J lost 5, with 10 bases in between. The CDR3 is 14 residues long. This chain's CDR3 is CASSETTADQPQHF. As DNA, the CDR3 is TGTGCCAGCAGTGAAACAACAGCCGATCAGCCCCAGCATTTT.

This clone has only one observation. The chain employs TRBV7-9 and TRBJ2-5, with D possibly being TRBD1 (6 bases). Germline V gives CDR1 SEHNR, CDR2 FQNEAQ (reference sequence). V gave up 4 bases and J gave up 1 base, with 16 bases separating them. The CDR3 runs to 16 residues. DNA for the CDR3: TGTGCCAGCAGCTCGGTTGACAGGCCGATCCAAGAGACCCAGTACTTC. It yields the protein CASSSVDRPIQETQYF.